These 30 T cell receptor beta chains were all obtained from the same sample, sequenced in a study of T cell responses to AZD1222 COVID-19 vaccine. The protocol was immunoSEQ multiplex PCR, while the TCRdb copy is restricted to in-frame clones and leaves out a portion. Of 79,000 or so clones listed, over 85% were seen once; the top ten hold roughly 5%. The sample consisted of peripheral blood, taken 28 days after the second AZD1222 dose. The receptors were sampled from an adult who received the AZD1222 COVID-19 vaccine.

This clone occurred a few times. The genes are TRBV19 and TRBJ1-3; no reliable D call. V dropped 5 bases and J dropped 2 bases, with 16 bases sitting between them. Germline CDR1 LNHDA, CDR2 SQIVND (reference sequence). CDR3 size: 16 residues. The CDR3 is CASSALDGRPGNTIYF. The CDR3 nucleotides are TGTGCCAGTAGTGCCCTCGATGGGCGGCCTGGAAACACCATATATTTT.

The chain recombines TRBV3-1 (or the pseudogene TRBV3-2) with TRBJ2-5; TRBD1 matches at 7 bases. This CDR3 has 14 residues. CDR1 is LGHDT, CDR2 YNNKEL, per germline (reference sequence). V shed 5 bases and J 5 bases; nucleotides not matched to a gene: 8. The CDR3 region has the DNA TGTGCCAGCAGCGGGGACAGCCTCCGGGAGACCCAGTACTTC. Its protein is CASSGDSLRETQYF.

The genes are TRBV28 and TRBJ2-1; maybe TRBD1 (5 bases). V lost 7 bases, J lost 8 bases, and 24 bases lay in between. Germline CDR1 MDHEN, CDR2 SYDVKM. The CDR3 loop spans 16 amino acids. CDR3 nucleotide sequence: TGTGCCAGCAACCCCCAGGGTTCGGGCAAACTCTATGAGCAGTTCTTC. Protein product: CASNPQGSGKLYEQFF.

The chain combines TRBV5-1 with TRBJ1-6, with no clear D. CDR3 length: 14 residues. The germline gives CDR1 SGHRS, CDR2 YFSETQ. V was shortened by 0 bases and J by 7 bases, with 8 bases between the two germline ends. CDR3 loop: CASSLVGRNSPLHF. The CDR3 nucleotides read TGCGCCAGCAGCTTGGTAGGGAGAAATTCACCCCTCCACTTT.

This clone was seen only a few times. This rearrangement joins TRBV15 to TRBJ2-3; 11 positions match TRBD2. The CDR3 spans 16 residues. Trimming took 2 bases from V and 2 from J; bases not matched to a gene: 3. The germline CDR1 and CDR2 sequences are LNHNV and YYDKDF (reference sequence). The DNA for the CDR3 is TGTGCCACCAGCAGATCACTAGCGGGGGACACAGATACGCAGTATTTT. This gives the protein CATSRSLAGDTDTQYF. The complete variable domain, with remaining parts taken from reference TRBV15 and TRBJ2-3, reads DAMVIQNPRYQVTQFGKPVTLSCSQTLNHNVMYWYQQKSSQAPKLLFHYYDKDFNNEADTPDNFQSRRPNTSFCFLDIRSPGLGDTAMYLCATSRSLAGDTDTQYFGPGTRLTVL.

The chain recombines TRBV5-1 with TRBJ2-5; 10 bases map to TRBD1. This CDR3 contains 14 residues. The V gene's germline CDR1 is SGHRS and CDR2 YFSETQ. J lost 8 bases, V lost 5 bases, and 9 bases had no gene match. CDR3 region: CASSPDRGRGTQYF. In nucleotides, the CDR3 is TGCGCCAGCAGTCCCGACAGGGGGCGAGGAACCCAGTACTTC.

The rearrangement joins TRBV5-1 to TRBJ2-2; D is perhaps TRBD1 (5 bases). The V gene lost 1 base and the J gene lost 2 bases, with 12 bases spanning the gap. Looked up from germline, CDR1 is SGHRS and CDR2 is YFSETQ. The CDR3 extends over 16 amino acids. The CDR3 sequence is CASSLIPTDNTGELFF. CDR3 DNA sequence: TGCGCCAGCAGCTTGATCCCGACAGATAACACCGGGGAGCTGTTTTTT.

This chain's CDR3 is CASGLARNRQAFGPLHF. CDR3 DNA sequence: TGTGCTAGTGGTTTGGCACGGAATCGACAGGCCTTCGGTCCCCTCCACTTT. The chain couples TRBV12-5 to TRBJ1-6; D is possibly TRBD1 (6 bases). This CDR3 has 17 amino acids. The ends were cut back, 1 base at V and 13 bases at J, with 23 bases in the middle. CDR1 LGHNT and CDR2 FRNRAP come from the germline V gene.

The J gene is TRBJ2-3, the V gene TRBV7-3, with D unresolved. The CDR3 is 14 residues long. Germline V lookup: CDR1 SGHTA, CDR2 FQGTGA. Trimming shortened V by 0 bases and J by 2 bases, and 6 bases separated the two germline ends. The DNA of the CDR3 is TGTGCCAGCAGCTTAACAGACAACACAGATACGCAGTATTTT. As protein: CASSLTDNTDTQYF.

The chain links TRBV6-5 to TRBJ2-2; D call uncertain. Germline loops: CDR1 MNHEY, CDR2 SVGAGI. This CDR3 contains 12 residues. The V end lost 7 bases, the J end lost 8 bases, and 11 bases lay between the germline ends. CDR3 nucleotides: TGTGCCAGCACCCAGAAAGCGGGGGAGCTGTTTTTT. The encoded protein is CASTQKAGELFF.

V usage is TRBV7-2 and J usage is TRBJ1-1, with D perhaps matching TRBD1 (5 bases). The germline gives CDR1 SGHTA, CDR2 FQGNSA. The CDR3 extends over 15 amino acids. With 1 base removed from V and 2 bases from J, the gap between germline ends came to 11 bases. CDR3 region: CASSLVAGYNTEAFF. CDR3 in DNA: TGTGCCAGCAGCTTAGTCGCAGGGTACAACACTGAAGCTTTCTTT.

V is TRBV19 and J is TRBJ2-7, with D possibly being TRBD1 (6 bases). The CDR3 extends over 15 amino acids. V was pared by 1 base and J by 2 bases, with 12 bases between. Germline V gene lookup returns CDR1 LNHDA and CDR2 SQIVND (reference sequence). CDR3 residues: CASSIGAGDPYEQYF. Written as DNA, the CDR3 is TGTGCCAGTAGTATAGGGGCAGGGGACCCCTACGAGCAGTACTTC.

This chain uses TRBV10-3 with TRBJ2-7; 8 bases are shared with TRBD2. CDR1 ENHRY and CDR2 SYGVKD come from the germline V gene. The CDR3 extends over 16 amino acids. Trimming removed 0 bases from V and 2 bases from J; junction bases left unmatched: 6. CDR3 protein: CAISESTSGGTYEQYV. As DNA, the CDR3 is TGTGCCATCAGTGAGTCAACGAGCGGGGGCACCTACGAGCAGTACGTC.

V gene TRBV30 combines with J gene TRBJ2-3; no clear D gene. This CDR3 is built from 15 residues. Germline V CDR1 and CDR2: GTSNPN, SVGIG (reference sequence). Trimming cost V 0 bases and J 2 bases, with 12 bases left between them. CDR3: CAWSVTRPYTDTQYF. The DNA of the CDR3 is TGTGCCTGGAGTGTAACTCGGCCGTACACAGATACGCAGTATTTT.

V gene TRBV6-5 combines with J gene TRBJ2-2, with TRBD1 identical over 8 bases. Germline CDR1 reads MNHEY; CDR2 reads SVGAGI. V was pared by 0 bases and J by 7 bases, with 7 bases of the junction left unmatched. The CDR3 spans 16 residues. The DNA of the CDR3 is TGTGCCAGCAGTTACTCGTTGACAGGGGCTGTCGGGGAGCTGTTTTTT. Its translation: CASSYSLTGAVGELFF.

This clone occurred a few times. The J gene is TRBJ1-2, the V gene TRBV14; D possibly corresponds to TRBD1 (5 bases). The V end was cut by 2 bases, the J end by 8 bases, with 24 bases between. Germline CDR1 and CDR2: SGHDN and FVKESK. This CDR3 has 17 amino acids. CDR3 bases: TGTGCCAGCAGCCAACCCGCGGGACTGCGATCACCAGCGGGCTACACCTTC. Translated, it gives CASSQPAGLRSPAGYTF.

CDR3 sequence reads: CASSQVAGTSGSSYNEQFF. The CDR3 bases are TGTGCCAGCAGCCAAGTCGCCGGGACTAGCGGGAGCTCCTACAATGAGCAGTTCTTC. This rearrangement joins TRBV4-2 to TRBJ2-1, with TRBD2 matching 14 bases. The CDR3 has 19 amino acids. The V gene end was trimmed by 1 base and the J gene end by 0 bases; junction bases not matched to a gene: 5. CDR1 and CDR2 from the germline V gene are LGHNA and YNFKEQ.

A few counts support this clone. The chain joins TRBV4-2 to TRBJ2-1, with D perhaps being TRBD1 or TRBD2 (5 bases each). V lost 1 base and J 4 bases, leaving 8 bases between the germline ends. This CDR3 comprises 14 residues. CDR1 and CDR2 from the germline V gene are LGHNA and YNFKEQ. CDR3 DNA: TGTGCCAGCAGCCAAGGGGACGTATACAATGAGCAGTTCTTC. It codes for CASSQGDVYNEQFF.

This clone has just one count. This chain joins TRBV10-3 and TRBJ2-7; D is undetermined. V was pared by 3 bases and J by 4 bases, with 10 bases between. CDR1 ENHRY and CDR2 SYGVKD come from the germline V gene. This CDR3 contains 13 residues. The CDR3 is CAISEGQAYEQYV. CDR3 DNA sequence: TGTGCCATCAGTGAAGGCCAGGCTTACGAGCAGTACGTC.

The chain's CDR3 is CASSQSGRTGELFF. DNA of the CDR3: TGTGCCAGCAGCCAGAGCGGTCGCACCGGGGAGCTGTTTTTT. The chain employs TRBV3-1 (or the pseudogene TRBV3-2) and TRBJ2-2, with a tentative D call TRBD2 (5 bases). CDR3 length: 14 amino acids. The V gene lost 3 bases and the J gene lost 4 bases, with 9 bases spanning the gap. Germline CDR1 reads LGHDT; CDR2 reads YNNKEL (reference sequence).

This chain joins TRBV5-6 and TRBJ2-6; possibly TRBD1 for D (5 bases). Germline-derived CDR1 and CDR2 are SGHDT and YYEEEE. The CDR3 is 15 residues long. V was clipped by 6 bases and J by 4 bases, with 14 bases between them. CDR3: CASKLRGLGANVLTF. DNA of the CDR3: TGTGCCAGCAAGCTTAGGGGTCTCGGGGCCAACGTCCTGACTTTC.

The chain recombines TRBV9 with TRBJ2-6; 7 bases are a match to TRBD1. V gave up 1 base and J gave up 2 bases; unmatched junction bases: 9. This CDR3 comprises 18 residues. Germline CDR1 and CDR2: SGDLS and YYNGEE. CDR3 region: CASSVYVRQGTGANVLTF. The DNA of the CDR3 is TGTGCCAGCAGCGTATATGTCCGACAGGGTACTGGGGCCAACGTCCTGACTTTC.

The chain combines TRBV24-1 with TRBJ2-3; 12 bases map to TRBD2. The CDR3 runs to 18 residues. The germline V gene has CDR1 KGHDR and CDR2 SFDVKD. The J segment lost 3 bases and the V segment lost 3 bases, leaving 9 bases of the junction unmatched. The CDR3 DNA sequence: TGTGCCACCAGTGATCGCACCGGGACTAGCGGGTTAACAGATACGCAGTATTTT. The encoded protein is CATSDRTGTSGLTDTQYF.

This clone was seen a single time. The gene calls are TRBV19 and TRBJ1-3; D is unresolved. V lost 5 bases to trimming and J lost 2 bases, with 13 bases between them. The CDR3 runs to 15 residues. Germline values: CDR1 LNHDA, CDR2 SQIVND (reference sequence). The chain's CDR3 is CASSPSRYAGNTIYF. The CDR3 nucleotides read TGTGCCAGTAGTCCCAGTCGTTACGCTGGAAACACCATATATTTT.

The rearrangement links TRBV2 to TRBJ1-1; 9 positions agree with TRBD1. This CDR3 contains 14 residues. Germline lookup yields CDR1 SNHLY and CDR2 FYNNEI. After removal of 6 bases from V and 5 bases from J, the junction contained 7 bases not matched to a gene. The CDR3 is CASRRGQGDTEAFF. CDR3 DNA sequence: TGTGCCAGCAGAAGGGGACAGGGAGATACTGAAGCTTTCTTT.

CDR3 amino acids: CASSIGGALNQPQHF. CDR3 DNA sequence: TGTGCCAGTAGTATTGGGGGGGCGTTGAATCAGCCCCAGCATTTT. J is TRBJ1-5 and V is TRBV19; D is perhaps TRBD1 (6 bases). V was shortened by 3 bases and J by 4 bases, with 13 bases between the two germline ends. The germline gives CDR1 LNHDA, CDR2 SQIVND (reference sequence). The CDR3 totals 15 residues.

The rearrangement links TRBV4-3 to TRBJ2-3; no clear D gene. V lost 0 bases to trimming and J lost 2 bases, with 9 bases between them. The germline CDR1 and CDR2 sequences are LGHNA and YSLEER. The CDR3 length is 15 residues. This chain's CDR3 is CASSQELLSTDTQYF. The CDR3 coding sequence is TGCGCCAGCAGCCAAGAACTACTTTCCACAGATACGCAGTATTTT.

The rearrangement joins TRBV10-3 to TRBJ2-5; D tentatively reads TRBD1 or TRBD2 (5 bases each). Looked up from germline, CDR1 is ENHRY and CDR2 is SYGVKD. CDR3 length equals 15 residues. Deletions cut 2 bases from V and 5 bases from J, with 15 bases between. The CDR3 DNA reads as TGTGCCATCAGTGAGACCGATGGGGGTGGGGAGACCCAGTACTTC. Its protein is CAISETDGGGETQYF.

The V and J genes are TRBV5-6 and TRBJ2-4; D is ambiguous. Trimming stripped 0 bases from V and 2 bases from J, with 9 bases between. This CDR3 comprises 15 residues. Germline assignment: CDR1 SGHDT and CDR2 YYEEEE. This CDR3 is CASSLAKAPKNIQYF. CDR3 bases: TGTGCCAGCAGCTTGGCGAAGGCCCCCAAAAACATTCAGTACTTC.

DNA for the CDR3: TGCGCCAGCAGCCAAGGGGGGGACAATACGCAGTATTTT. It is translated as CASSQGGDNTQYF. This rearrangement joins TRBV4-1 to TRBJ2-3; either TRBD1 or TRBD2 may supply D (6 bases each). V shed 1 base and J shed 7 bases, with 9 bases lying between them. The CDR3 consists of 13 residues. Germline V gene lookup returns CDR1 MGHRA and CDR2 YSYEKL.